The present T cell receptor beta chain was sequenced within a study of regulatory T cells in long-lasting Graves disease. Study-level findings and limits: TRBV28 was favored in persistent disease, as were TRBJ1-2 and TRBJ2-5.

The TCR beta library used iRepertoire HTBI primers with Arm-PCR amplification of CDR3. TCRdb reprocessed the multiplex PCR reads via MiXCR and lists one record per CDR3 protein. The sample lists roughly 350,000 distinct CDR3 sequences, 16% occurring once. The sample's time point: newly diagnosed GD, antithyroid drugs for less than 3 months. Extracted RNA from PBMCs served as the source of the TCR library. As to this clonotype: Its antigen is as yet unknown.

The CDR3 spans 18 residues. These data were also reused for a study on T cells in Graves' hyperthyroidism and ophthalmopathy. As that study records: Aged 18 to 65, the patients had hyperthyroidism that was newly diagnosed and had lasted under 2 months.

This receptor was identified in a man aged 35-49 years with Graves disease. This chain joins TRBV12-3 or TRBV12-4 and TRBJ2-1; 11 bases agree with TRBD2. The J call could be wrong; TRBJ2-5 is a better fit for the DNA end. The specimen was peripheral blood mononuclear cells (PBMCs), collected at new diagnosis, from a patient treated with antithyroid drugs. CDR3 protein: CATIYLGQTGLAVETQYF. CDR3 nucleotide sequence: TGTGCCACCATATATTTAGGGCAGACGGGACTAGCGGTAGAGACCCAGTACTTC.